Below, 5 T cell receptor beta chains from the same sample are listed, as sequenced in a study of blood T cell repertoires in COVID-19. The assay was immunoSEQ multiplex PCR, and TCRdb's table has in-frame clones only and misses some. The sample contains approximately 250,000 clones, more than 75% of which appear only once. Sequenced sample: PBMCs or T cells enriched from blood (not recorded which). Source of these receptors: a woman aged 60-75 years in a cohort exposed to, infected with or recovered from COVID-19 (not recorded which).

The chain employs TRBV19 and TRBJ1-5, with 8 bases aligning to TRBD1. CDR3 length equals 15 residues. V dropped 4 bases and J dropped 4; count of bases not matched to a gene: 6. Per the germline V gene, CDR1 is LNHDA and CDR2 is SQIVND (reference sequence). The CDR3 DNA reads as TGTGCCAGTAGTAGGCGGACAGGGCAAAATCAGCCCCAGCATTTT. Translation gives CASSRRTGQNQPQHF. The variable domain in full, with the rest retrieved from reference TRBV19 and TRBJ1-5, is DGGITQSPKYLFRKEGQNVTLSCEQNLNHDAMYWYRQDPGQGLRLIYYSQIVNDFQKGDIAEGYSVSREKKESFPLTVTSAQKNPTAFYLCASSRRTGQNQPQHFGDGTRLSIL.

The rearrangement links TRBV5-1 to TRBJ1-6; 7 nucleotides align to TRBD1. Germline-derived CDR1 and CDR2 are SGHRS and YFSETQ. CDR3 size: 15 residues. Germline trimming cut 0 bases from V and 7 bases from J; bases unmatched to any gene: 4. The CDR3 spells CASSLAGGTNSPLHF. The CDR3, as DNA: TGCGCCAGCAGCTTGGCAGGGGGGACAAATTCACCCCTCCACTTT.

This clone has only one observation. V usage is TRBV7-9 and J usage is TRBJ1-4, with 7 nucleotides matching TRBD1. The CDR3 runs to 14 residues. With V trimmed by 5 bases and J by 6 bases, 6 bases remained unmatched. From germline, CDR1 is SEHNR and CDR2 FQNEAQ (reference sequence). DNA for the CDR3: TGTGCCAGCAGCGGATGGACAGGTGATGAAAAACTGTTTTTT. It translates to CASSGWTGDEKLFF.

V gene TRBV7-8 combines with J gene TRBJ2-7; 10 nucleotides align to TRBD1. Germline values: CDR1 SGHVS, CDR2 FQNEAQ. J lost 2 bases, V lost 4 bases, and 11 bases had no gene match. The CDR3 contains 17 residues. In nucleotides, the CDR3 is TGTGCCAGCAGCTACCGGGACAGGGGCCAAATTACCTACGAGCAGTACTTC. Protein sequence: CASSYRDRGQITYEQYF.

The chain employs TRBV5-1 and TRBJ2-5; 8 bases map to TRBD2. Germline CDR1 SGHRS, CDR2 YFSETQ. The length of the CDR3 is 20 residues. Losses at the gene ends were 4 bases for V and 5 bases for J; bases not matched to a gene: 25. CDR3 bases: TGCGCCAGCAGCCTAGGGGAATGGAGTAGCGGGATCGGTGGACGGGAGACCCAGTACTTC. It translates to CASSLGEWSSGIGGRETQYF.